The source of this T cell receptor beta chain is a study of cytomegalovirus exposure and HLA in healthy donors. The overall study: Falling in the Caucasian-associated ancestry cluster were less than 85% of 398 genotyped donors. Whole-study findings and limits: According to an earlier analysis, most TCR beta V segments yielded productive rearrangements about 90% or about 30% of the time. Later analysis suggested most CMV-associated TCR beta chains were HLA-restricted. A later analysis, which compared TCR beta chains of equal frequency, found the HLA-associated ones more clonally expanded.

This CDR3 contains 15 residues. The germline V gene has CDR1 SGHRS and CDR2 YFSETQ. The J segment lost 5 bases and the V segment lost 2 bases, leaving 4 bases of the junction unmatched. 13 Jbeta primers and 60 Vbeta primers were used for the PCR. TCRdb keeps only in-frame clones here, not all; method: immunoSEQ multiplex PCR. The table records about 55,000 clones, roughly 80% of them present only once. A note on this clone: Its antigen is undetermined.

The receptor was derived from a man younger than 45 in good health and CMV-seronegative. The rearrangement uses TRBV5-1 and TRBJ1-4, with TRBD1 identical over 9 bases. The sequencing input was PBMCs. CDR3 DNA sequence: TGCGCCAGCAGCTTTACCGGGACAGGGAATGAAAAACTGTTTTTT. Residues: CASSFTGTGNEKLFF. Looking up the rest from reference TRBV5-1 and TRBJ1-4 gives the full variable domain: KAGVTQTPRYLIKTRGQQVTLSCSPISGHRSVSWYQQTPGQGLQFLFEYFSETQRNKGNFPGRFSGRQFSNSRSEMNVSTLELGDSALYLCASSFTGTGNEKLFFGSGTQLSVL.